The 17 T cell receptor beta chains reported below all come from one sample, sequenced in a study of blood T cell repertoires in COVID-19 (TCRdb year 2020). The library relied on the immunoSEQ multiplex PCR assay. Not all clones reach the TCRdb copy of this immuneACCESS table, which keeps in-frame sequences only. Checked studies attribute under half of the gap to unresolved V genes and leave the rest unexplained. Counted in this sample were 50,000 or so clones; about 84% of them appeared once. Around 25% of the sample lies in the top ten. Sequencing was carried out using peripheral blood. These TCRs come from a woman of 80 years or more with acute or convalescent COVID-19.

This chain uses TRBV30 with TRBJ2-1; D is ambiguous. Germline values: CDR1 GTSNPN, CDR2 SVGIG (reference sequence). Deletions cut 0 bases from V and 8 bases from J, with 14 bases between. This CDR3 contains 14 residues. The CDR3 DNA sequence: TGTGCCTGGAGTGTATTCCGTACTGTCGATGAGCAGTTCTTC. Its translation is CAWSVFRTVDEQFF.

The rearrangement links TRBV18 to TRBJ2-5; 13 bases align to TRBD2. The germline gives CDR1 KGHSH, CDR2 LQKENI. The V and J ends lost 6 bases and 5 bases, in that order; junction bases with no gene match: 6. The CDR3 has 15 amino acids. The CDR3 sequence is CASSPGTSGTETQYF. CDR3 bases: TGTGCCAGCTCTCCCGGGACTAGCGGGACGGAGACCCAGTACTTC.

The chain combines TRBV27 with TRBJ2-7; 8 nucleotides line up with TRBD1. J lost 4 bases, V lost 10 bases, and 6 bases had no gene match. This CDR3 is built from 12 residues. CDR1 is MNHEY and CDR2 is SMNVEV in the germline V gene (reference sequence). The CDR3 loop is CATGTGIYEQYF. The DNA for the CDR3 is TGTGCCACCGGGACAGGAATTTACGAGCAGTACTTC.

This clone has only one observation. This sequence joins TRBV27 and TRBJ1-5; TRBD1 might be the D (5 bases). V was shortened by 4 bases and J by 0 bases, with 13 bases between the two germline ends. CDR3 length: 16 residues. Germline CDR1 MNHEY, CDR2 SMNVEV (reference sequence). For the CDR3, the DNA is TGTGCCAGCAGTTCGGGGTTCGGGGGTAGCAATCAGCCCCAGCATTTT. It is translated as CASSSGFGGSNQPQHF.

This rearrangement joins TRBV2 to TRBJ1-5, with D perhaps TRBD1 (5 bases). CDR1 and CDR2 from the germline V gene are SNHLY and FYNNEI. This CDR3 is 15 amino acids long. Trimming pared 4 bases from V and 1 base from J, leaving 11 bases between. CDR3 sequence reads: CASSATGASNQPQHF. The CDR3, as DNA: TGTGCCAGCAGTGCCACAGGAGCAAGCAATCAGCCCCAGCATTTT.

This chain links TRBV5-4 with TRBJ2-1, with TRBD2 matching over 14 bases. This CDR3 is 16 amino acids long. Germline assignment: CDR1 SGHNT and CDR2 YYREEE (reference sequence). Trimming took 5 bases from V and 7 from J; bases not matched to a gene: 8. DNA of the CDR3: TGTGCCAGCAGGGCAGGGACTAGCGGGAGCACGAATGAGCAGTTCTTC. Amino acids: CASRAGTSGSTNEQFF.

The rearrangement links TRBV11-3 to TRBJ2-1, with a weak D call TRBD1 (6 bases). The V end lost 3 bases, the J end lost 6 bases, and 12 bases lay between the germline ends. Germline V gene data show CDR1 as SGHNT and CDR2 as YENEEA. This CDR3 contains 14 residues. CDR3 nucleotide sequence: TGTGCCAGCAGCTTCACGACAGGTAGCAATGAGCAGTTCTTC. Protein sequence: CASSFTTGSNEQFF.

The chain recombines TRBV6-6 with TRBJ2-5, with D possibly matching TRBD2 (6 bases). The CDR3 has 11 residues. Germline loops: CDR1 MNHNY, CDR2 SVGAGI (reference sequence). V was trimmed by 7 bases and J by 7 bases, leaving 10 bases between them. CDR3 sequence (DNA): TGTGCCAGCACCTACGGGGGGACCCAGTACTTC. The encoded protein is CASTYGGTQYF.

In its sample, this clone was seen once. V usage is TRBV9 and J usage is TRBJ2-2; a weak D match, TRBD2 (7 bases). Germline V CDR1 and CDR2: SGDLS, YYNGEE. CDR3 size: 18 residues. V lost 0 bases and J 8 bases, leaving 23 bases between the germline ends. This chain's CDR3 is CASSVDGGASPGWGELFF. For the CDR3, the DNA is TGTGCCAGCAGCGTAGATGGGGGGGCTTCTCCCGGATGGGGGGAGCTGTTTTTT.

The genes are TRBV3-1 (or the pseudogene TRBV3-2) and TRBJ1-5, with D perhaps TRBD1 (5 bases). Germline CDR1 is LGHDT and CDR2 is YNNKEL (reference sequence). Deletions cut 3 bases from V and 11 bases from J, with 14 bases between. CDR3 length equals 13 residues. CDR3 sequence (DNA): TGTGCCAGCAGCCATAGTCTGGGGGGGGCCCAGCATTTT. It is translated as CASSHSLGGAQHF.

The J gene is TRBJ2-7, the V gene TRBV3-1 (or the pseudogene TRBV3-2), with D maybe TRBD2 (6 bases). With 4 bases removed from V and 7 bases from J, the gap between germline ends came to 26 bases. Per the germline V gene, CDR1 is LGHDT and CDR2 is YNNKEL (reference sequence). The CDR3 extends over 17 amino acids. CDR3 residues: CASSPPYKVGSTEEQYF. CDR3 coding DNA: TGTGCCAGCAGCCCCCCTTATAAAGTCGGGAGTACGGAAGAGCAGTACTTC.

The chain joins TRBV7-9 to TRBJ1-2; 9 bases are shared with TRBD1. The CDR3 spans 17 residues. V gave up 1 base and J gave up 8 bases; unmatched junction bases: 14. CDR1 SEHNR and CDR2 FQNEAQ come from the germline V gene (reference sequence). CDR3 region: CASSLDIMGQGVFGYTF. CDR3 bases: TGTGCCAGCAGCTTAGACATCATGGGACAGGGCGTCTTCGGCTACACCTTC.

The chain has TRBV6-5 and TRBJ1-1; D unresolved. The CDR3 runs to 15 residues. Per germline, CDR1 MNHEY and CDR2 SVGAGI. Trimming stripped 0 bases from V and 7 bases from J, with 15 bases between. The CDR3 loop reads CASSYSPSLGSEAFF. DNA of the CDR3: TGTGCCAGCAGTTACTCACCCAGCCTAGGTAGTGAAGCTTTCTTT.

The chain uses TRBV4-2 and TRBJ1-6; tentatively, D is TRBD1 (6 bases). The V end lost 1 base, the J end lost 6 bases, and 7 bases lay between the germline ends. Germline CDR1 reads LGHNA; CDR2 reads YNFKEQ. The CDR3 loop spans 14 amino acids. The CDR3 is CASSQVQGNSPLHF. In nucleotides, the CDR3 is TGTGCCAGCAGCCAAGTACAGGGTAATTCACCCCTCCACTTT.

The rearrangement links TRBV27 to TRBJ1-5, with no clear D. The length of the CDR3 is 14 residues. Trimming left V 3 bases short and J 3 bases short, with 9 bases between. Germline CDR1 reads MNHEY; CDR2 reads SMNVEV (reference sequence). In DNA form, the CDR3 reads TGTGCCAGCAGTTTTGCGGGTACCAATCAGCCCCAGCATTTT. Protein: CASSFAGTNQPQHF.

The chain joins TRBV28 to TRBJ1-4; possibly TRBD1 for D (5 bases). CDR1 and CDR2 from the germline V gene are MDHEN and SYDVKM. The ends were cut back, 3 bases at V and 3 bases at J, with 14 bases in the middle. This CDR3 region has 16 residues. The CDR3 nucleotides are TGTGCCAGCAGTTTTGCTCGACAGCCCTCTAATGAAAAACTGTTTTTT. Protein product: CASSFARQPSNEKLFF. Full variable domain (missing parts from reference TRBV28 and TRBJ1-4): DVKVTQSSRYLVKRTGEKVFLECVQDMDHENMFWYRQDPGLGLRLIYFSYDVKMKEKGDIPEGYSVSREKKERFSLILESASTNQTSMYLCASSFARQPSNEKLFFGSGTQLSVL.

This sequence joins TRBV6-5 and TRBJ2-7; D is perhaps TRBD1 (5 bases). Germline V gives CDR1 MNHEY, CDR2 SVGAGI. The CDR3 is 11 amino acids. V lost 9 bases and J lost 3, with 9 bases in between. CDR3 DNA sequence: TGTGCCAGTGGGGCCGGCTACGAGCAGTACTTC. Its translation is CASGAGYEQYF.